This paragraph reports one T cell receptor (beta chain). Germline V lookup: CDR1 SGDLS, CDR2 YYNGEE. The CDR3 covers 14 residues. Deletions cut 4 bases from V and 5 bases from J, with 13 bases between. The sample belongs to a study of cytomegalovirus exposure and HLA in healthy donors. The PCR used 60 Vbeta and 13 Jbeta primers. The table came from immunoSEQ multiplex PCR; TCRdb's copy has only in-frame clones and leaves some out. The repertoire holds roughly 150,000 clones, with 85% as singletons. Sequences were obtained from PBMCs. This clonotype was obtained from a boy aged 2 to 10 in good health and CMV-seronegative. The chain recombines TRBV9 with TRBJ1-5; the D gene is possibly TRBD1 (6 bases). The CDR3 bases are TGTGCCAGCAGCCCTCGACAGGTAGATCAGCCCCAGCATTTT. Its translation: CASSPRQVDQPQHF. Full variable domain (rest looked up from reference TRBV9 and TRBJ1-5): DSGVTQTPKHLITATGQRVTLRCSPRSGDLSVYWYQQSLDQGLQFLIQYYNGEERAKGNILERFSAQQFPDLHSELNLSSLELGDSALYFCASSPRQVDQPQHFGDGTRLSIL.